The rows below give T cell receptor beta chains drawn from one sample of a study of T cells in Graves' hyperthyroidism and ophthalmopathy. Using its own MiXCR run on the multiplex PCR reads, TCRdb lists one record per CDR3 protein. Of about 510,000 distinct CDR3 sequences detected, about 45% appear once; the ten largest clones hold about two fifths. The sample was peripheral blood or thyroid tissue (not recorded which). The receptor set was obtained from an adult woman with Graves' disease, either hyperthyroidism or ophthalmopathy (not recorded which). Each CDR3 is given with its conserved first and last residue. D genes are given only for firm matches. Only part of the rows carry a size: once, few, many, or a class if the clone is expanded.

.	TRBV7-9	.	TRBJ2-6	TGTGCCAGCAGCCGACTGTGGGTAGGCAGAGTCTTCTCTGGGGCCAACGTCCTGACTTTC	CASSRLWVGRVFSGANVLTF
.	TRBV6-5	.	TRBJ1-2	TGTGCCAGCAGTTTTACGGAAGCCTATGGCTACACCTTC	CASSFTEAYGYTF
many	TRBV9	.	TRBJ1-6	TGTGCCAGCAGCCTTAGGGCAGGGTGGGACTCACCCCTCCACTTT	CASSLRAGWDSPLHF
.	TRBV20-1	.	TRBJ2-5	TGCAGTGCCACCCGGGACACCGGGAAGACCCAGTACTTC	CSATRDTGKTQYF
.	TRBV15	TRBD1	TRBJ1-2	TGTGCCACCAGCAGAGGCGGGACAGGGTTTCATGGCTACACCTTC	CATSRGGTGFHGYTF
many	TRBV5-1	TRBD1	TRBJ1-1	TGCGCCAGCAGTCGACAGGGGCTTTCGGTCACTGAAGCTTTCTTT	CASSRQGLSVTEAFF
.	TRBV7-8	.	TRBJ2-5	TGTGCTAGCAGCTTAGGGGCTAGAGAGACCCAGTACTTC	CASSLGARETQYF
.	TRBV6-1	.	TRBJ2-6	TGTGCCAGCAGGGAACACCGAGGGGCCAACGTCCTGACTTTC	CASREHRGANVLTF
.	TRBV3-1	TRBD1	TRBJ1-1	TGTGCCAGCAGCCACGCACAGGGGGCTGAAGCTTTCTTT	CASSHAQGAEAFF
few	TRBV30	.	TRBJ1-1	TGTGCCTGGAGCGCGTATTCAGGGCAAGACACTGAAGCTTTCTTT	CAWSAYSGQDTEAFF
.	TRBV7-2	.	TRBJ1-1	TGTGCCAGCAGCTTATTTCCCGGGAACACTGAAGCTTTCTTT	CASSLFPGNTEAFF
.	TRBV7-2	TRBD1	TRBJ1-2	TGTGCCAGCAGCCACCGGGACAGGTCCCTGGGGGTTGGCTACACCTTC	CASSHRDRSLGVGYTF
.	TRBV20-1	TRBD2	TRBJ2-5	TGCAGTGCTATGACTAGCGGGAGTGAGACCCAGTACTTC	CSAMTSGSETQYF
few	TRBV28	.	TRBJ1-1	TGTGCCAGCACCACCCCCAGGGGAACGTGGACTGAAGCTTTCTTT	CASTTPRGTWTEAFF
many	TRBV28	.	TRBJ1-2	TGTGCCAGCAGACTGAGACAGTATGGCTACACCTTC	CASRLRQYGYTF
.	TRBV2	.	TRBJ2-5	TGTGCCAGCTGCCCCGGCGGGACACAAGAGACCCAGTACTTC	CASCPGGTQETQYF
.	TRBV6-5	.	TRBJ1-4	TGTGCCAGCAGTGTGGGGACGGCGACTAATGAAAAACTGTTTTTT	CASSVGTATNEKLFF
.	TRBV2	TRBD2	TRBJ2-1	TGTGCCAGCAGCATTCTAGCGGGGTACAATGAGCAGTTCTTC	CASSILAGYNEQFF
once	TRBV11-2	.	TRBJ1-3	TGTGCCAGCAGCTTTTCATCTTTGGGATCCTCTGGAAACACCATATATTTT	CASSFSSLGSSGNTIYF
few	TRBV27	TRBD1	TRBJ1-2	TGTGCCAGCAGTTACAGGGGGCTTGGCTACACCTTC	CASSYRGLGYTF
few	TRBV10-3	.	TRBJ2-7	TGTGCCATCAGCAACCCCCCGGGCGAGCAGTACTTC	CAISNPPGEQYF
few	TRBV29-1	TRBD1	TRBJ1-2	TGCAGCGGAGGGACAGGGCCTAACTATGGCTACACCTTC	CSGGTGPNYGYTF
.	TRBV10-3	.	TRBJ1-1	TGTGCCATCAGTGGGCCGGGGGCGGATACTGAAGCTTTCTTT	CAISGPGADTEAFF
.	TRBV6-2/TRBV6-3	.	TRBJ2-6	TGTGCCAGCAGTTCCGGACAAACTGGGGCCAACGTCCTGACTTTC	CASSSGQTGANVLTF
.	TRBV20-1	TRBD1	TRBJ1-2	TGCAGTGCTCGGGACAGGGGGCTCGGCTACACCTTC	CSARDRGLGYTF
many	TRBV7-9	TRBD2	TRBJ2-7	TGTGCCAGCAGGGGGACTAGCGGGAGCGAGCAGTACTTC	CASRGTSGSEQYF
few	TRBV15	TRBD1	TRBJ2-7	TGTGCCACCAGCAGATCAGGGGGATACGAGCAGTACTTC	CATSRSGGYEQYF
.	TRBV2	.	TRBJ2-2	TGTGCCAGCAGTGACCGCCCCGGTCTCGCGAACACCGGGGAGCTGTTTTTT	CASSDRPGLANTGELFF
.	TRBV29-1	TRBD2	TRBJ2-5	TGCAGCGTCGCCAGGGAGGGTCGACCGCAAGAGACCCAGTACTTC	CSVAREGRPQETQYF
many	TRBV7-9	.	TRBJ1-2	TGTGCCAGCAGCTTGCCGCCGGGGGGCTACACCTTC	CASSLPPGGYTF
few	TRBV20-1	.	TRBJ1-4	TGCAGTGCTAGAGAAGTCGGACGGACTAATGAAAAACTGTTTTTT	CSAREVGRTNEKLFF
.	TRBV6-5	.	TRBJ2-7	TGTGCCAGCAGTTACCCCACGCCCTACGAGCAGTACTTC	CASSYPTPYEQYF
many	TRBV20-1	.	TRBJ1-2	TGCAGTGCTAGAGGGGTTGACCGGTCTAACTATGGCTACACCTTC	CSARGVDRSNYGYTF
.	TRBV11-2	.	TRBJ2-7	TGTGCCAGCACCAAACGACTAGCCGGGTACCCAGGGGTAGACGAGCAGTACTTC	CASTKRLAGYPGVDEQYF
few	TRBV5-1	TRBD1	TRBJ2-7	TGCGCCAGCACGTCGGTTCAGGGGGCCTACGAGCAGTACTTC	CASTSVQGAYEQYF
.	TRBV5-1	TRBD2	TRBJ2-6	TGCGCCAGCAGCATTCACACCCCAGCGGGGGCTGGGGCCAACGTCCTGACTTTC	CASSIHTPAGAGANVLTF
.	TRBV20-1	TRBD1	TRBJ2-7	TGCAGTGCTAGAGGTCCGACAGGGTACAACGAGCAGTACTTC	CSARGPTGYNEQYF
many	TRBV6-5	.	TRBJ2-7	TGTGCCAGCAGTCGGGACATAACCTACGAGCAGTACTTC	CASSRDITYEQYF
.	TRBV6-1	TRBD2	TRBJ2-5	TGTGCCAGCACCGGCGGCCTAGCGGGGGGGGAGACCCAGTACTTC	CASTGGLAGGETQYF